A selection of T cell receptor beta chains follows, all from one sample in a study of Ad26.COV2.S vaccination and SARS-CoV-2 variants. Profiled with immunoSEQ multiplex PCR; TCRdb holds only in-frame clones, not every one. The sample includes some 290,000 clones, 70% to 90% of them seen just once. The sample in question was peripheral blood, obtained in a trial of Ad26.COV2.S vaccine versus placebo. The origin of the receptors is a person aged 18-60 years who received the Ad26.COV2.S COVID-19 vaccine or a placebo. The CDR3 runs from the conserved cysteine through the conserved F or W. The D gene is left open where the match is weak. Expanded clones get a size class; other rows say once, few or many, or leave the size out.

-	-	TRBJ1-2	TRBV7-9	TGTGCCACCCAAGGTGGGGTGAGAGAGGGCTACACCTTC	CATQGGVREGYTF
few	-	TRBJ2-1	TRBV15	TGTGCCACCAGCAGAGACCTAGCGATTGAGCAGTTCTTC	CATSRDLAIEQFF
-	TRBD1	TRBJ1-2	TRBV27	TGTGCCAGCCGCCTGAACAGGGGGCAAGGCTACACCTTC	CASRLNRGQGYTF
-	-	TRBJ1-4	TRBV5-1	TGCGCCAGCAGTACCGGATGGGATGCAACTAATGAAAAACTGTTTTTT	CASSTGWDATNEKLFF
-	-	TRBJ2-3	TRBV9	TGTGCCAGCAGCGTAGCCCTCGGTCAGGGAAGACTCACAGATACGCAGTATTTT	CASSVALGQGRLTDTQYF
-	TRBD2	TRBJ2-7	TRBV5-1	TGCGCCAGCAGCCGGGAGGGGTACGAGCAGTACTTC	CASSREGYEQYF
-	TRBD2	TRBJ2-3	TRBV7-2	TGTGCCAGCAGCCCGTTAGCGGGGGGGACAGATACGCAGTATTTT	CASSPLAGGTDTQYF
once	-	TRBJ2-3	TRBV3-1/TRBV3-2	TGTGCCAGCAGCCATGGAAGCGGAGATACGCAGTATTTT	CASSHGSGDTQYF
-	-	TRBJ1-2	TRBV3-1/TRBV3-2	TGTGCCAGCAGCCAAGTTTTAGGGCGAGAAGACTATGGCTACACCTTC	CASSQVLGREDYGYTF
few	-	TRBJ1-2	TRBV5-4	TGTGCCAGCAGCTTGCCAATTAGGGGGGTAGGTGAAGGCTACACCTTC	CASSLPIRGVGEGYTF
few	TRBD1	TRBJ2-7	TRBV6-5	TGTGCCAGCCTAAAGCCCGGGACAGCCGAGCAGTACTTC	CASLKPGTAEQYF
once	-	TRBJ1-6	TRBV6-2/TRBV6-3	TGTGCCAGCAGTTACAGGGATGGTTCACCCCTCCACTTT	CASSYRDGSPLHF
-	-	TRBJ2-5	TRBV27	TGTGCCAGCAGTTTTTCTCACCAAGAGACCCAGTACTTC	CASSFSHQETQYF
-	TRBD1	TRBJ2-5	TRBV3-1/TRBV3-2	TGTGCCAGCAGCTACCGGACAGGGCAAGAGACCCAGTACTTC	CASSYRTGQETQYF
-	TRBD2	TRBJ2-2	TRBV5-1	TGCGCCAGCCGGTCCGGGGGGGGCGCAGGAACCGGGGAGCTGTTTTTT	CASRSGGGAGTGELFF
-	-	TRBJ2-7	TRBV20-1	TGCAGTGCCAGTCGCTTAGCCTACGAGCAGTACTTC	CSASRLAYEQYF
-	-	TRBJ2-7	TRBV24-1	TGTGCCACCAGTGATTTTACAGGGTTCTGGGGGCAGTACTTC	CATSDFTGFWGQYF
-	-	TRBJ1-1	TRBV19	TGTGCCAGTAGCCTAAATGGGGGACAAATGAACACTGAAGCTTTCTTT	CASSLNGGQMNTEAFF
-	-	TRBJ2-7	TRBV9	TGTGCCAGCAGCGTTGGTCGGGGTAGTGGGTACGAGCAGTACTTC	CASSVGRGSGYEQYF
-	TRBD1	TRBJ2-3	TRBV5-4	TGTGCCAGCAGCAAACCGGACAGGGGGCCCAGCACAGATACGCAGTATTTT	CASSKPDRGPSTDTQYF
-	-	TRBJ2-1	TRBV28	TGTGCCAGCGGGGGGAGCTACAATGAGCAGTTCTTC	CASGGSYNEQFF
few	TRBD1	TRBJ2-3	TRBV5-1	TGCGCCAGCAGCCATGCCCCTGGGACAGCCCGTAGCACAGATACGCAGTATTTT	CASSHAPGTARSTDTQYF
-	-	TRBJ2-6	TRBV12-3/TRBV12-4	TGTGCCAGCAGTATAGACCGGACCAACGTCCTGACTTTC	CASSIDRTNVLTF
-	-	TRBJ2-7	TRBV5-1	TGCGCCAGCAGCTTGGGGGGAAGGGATCTCAAGGGGCAGTACTTC	CASSLGGRDLKGQYF
-	-	TRBJ2-1	TRBV7-2	TGTGCCAGCAGCTTGCAAGGCTCCTACAATGAGCAGTTCTTC	CASSLQGSYNEQFF
-	TRBD1	TRBJ1-1	TRBV10-2	TGCGCCAGCAGTATCAGGGACAGAAGCATGAACACTGAAGCTTTCTTT	CASSIRDRSMNTEAFF
once	-	TRBJ1-1	TRBV6-5	TGTGCCAGCAGTTTCGGGGCAGGGATGACTGAAGCTTTCTTT	CASSFGAGMTEAFF
-	-	TRBJ1-1	TRBV7-2	TGTGCCAGCAGCTTAGTGGGGAACACTGAAGCTTTCTTT	CASSLVGNTEAFF
-	-	TRBJ2-2	TRBV28	TGTGCCAGCAGTTTGGTGCAGAACACCGGGGAGCTGTTTTTT	CASSLVQNTGELFF